The clone carrying this T cell receptor beta chain was counted a few times. Its target is not known. These data originate in a study of blood T cells in healthy people across ages. In terms of origin and age, donors were healthy Caucasian individuals from Russia aged about 6 to 100. CDR3 length: 16 amino acids. V lost 8 bases to trimming and J lost 5 bases; unmatched junction nucleotides: 12. Germline loops: CDR1 MDHEN, CDR2 SYDVKM. A sample-barcoded 5' primer and a J-beta primer mix were used in a second PCR of about 6 to 11 cycles. Using its own MiXCR run on the 5' RACE reads, TCRdb lists one record per CDR3 protein. The profile shows roughly 680,000 distinct CDR3 sequences, 20% to 25% of them singletons. Study-level findings and limits: Per-million-T-cell TCR beta diversity fell roughly linearly with age.

This sequence joins TRBV28 and TRBJ2-5; TRBD1 matches 12 bases. The sequenced material came from blood. The TCR was taken from a man aged 65-85 years in good health. Here the CDR3 DNA reads TGTGCCAGCGGTGGGACAGGGGGCAACTTCGGGGAGACCCAGTACTTC. Translating it yields CASGGTGGNFGETQYF.